Each of the 16 T cell receptor beta chains below was sequenced from the same sample in a study of T-cell reconstitution after alpha-beta-depleted transplantation in children. Unique molecular identifiers were incorporated during preparation of the TCRbeta library. TCRdb recomputed calls from the PCR reads with MiXCR, one row per CDR3 protein. This table holds 200,000 to 250,000 distinct CDR3 sequences, around 12% found once. This material consisted of PBMCs from the stem cell graft donor, taken from the stem cell graft. The receptors derive from a human donor who donated a stem cell graft to a child with acute lymphoblastic leukemia.

This clonotype has only a few counts. The rearrangement uses TRBV5-1 and TRBJ2-6; unclear D gene. This CDR3 has 13 residues. The V and J ends lost 8 bases and 2 bases respectively, with 8 bases between them. Germline lookup yields CDR1 SGHRS and CDR2 YFSETQ. DNA of the CDR3: TGCGCCAGTCTTATGCCTGGGGCCAACGTCCTGACTTTC. Translation gives CASLMPGANVLTF.

This clonotype came up many times. The chain joins TRBV20-1 to TRBJ1-1, with 7 positions matching TRBD1. This CDR3 spans 13 amino acids. Looked up from germline, CDR1 is DFQATT and CDR2 is SNEGSKA (reference sequence). CDR3 in amino acids: CATRQGMNTEAFF. The CDR3 region has the DNA TGCGCAACCCGACAGGGCATGAACACTGAAGCTTTCTTT.

This clonotype was detected only a few times. The V call is TRBV7-9, the J call TRBJ2-4, with 16 bases lining up with TRBD2. This CDR3 region has 23 residues. The V gene's germline CDR1 is SEHNR and CDR2 FQNEAQ (reference sequence). Trimming took 6 bases from V and 3 from J; bases not matched to a gene: 23. CDR3 bases: TGTGCCAGCAGGCGAGGACTGTCCACCGGGACTAGCGGGGGGGCCTCTGGCAAAAACATTCAGTACTTC. Translation: CASRRGLSTGTSGGASGKNIQYF. Based on the CDR3 plus reference TRBV7-9 and TRBJ2-4, the full variable domain is DTGVSQNPRHKITKRGQNVTFRCDPISEHNRLYWYRQTLGQGPEFLTYFQNEAQLEKSRLLSDRFSAERPKGSFSTLEIQRTEQGDSAMYLCASRRGLSTGTSGGASGKNIQYFGAGTRLSVL.

This clonotype was observed at least ten times. The rearrangement links TRBV27 to TRBJ1-2; no reliable D call. V was cut by 3 bases and J by 7 bases, with 18 bases left in between. The CDR3 has 15 residues. The V gene's germline CDR1 is MNHEY and CDR2 SMNVEV (reference sequence). CDR3 coding DNA: TGTGCCAGCAGTTTCCGTCTTACTTCGCGGGGTGGCTACACCTTC. This translates into CASSFRLTSRGGYTF.

This clonotype was seen at least ten times. The chain combines TRBV19 with TRBJ2-1; D is unresolved. Trimming left V 7 bases short and J 10 bases short, with 5 bases between. The CDR3 is 9 amino acids. From germline, CDR1 is LNHDA and CDR2 SQIVND (reference sequence). CDR3 protein: CASTPEQFF. The DNA for the CDR3 is TGTGCCAGTACCCCCGAGCAGTTCTTC.

This clonotype was picked up a small number of times. The chain is built from TRBV7-2 and TRBJ2-7, with 12 bases fitting TRBD2. CDR1 is SGHTA and CDR2 is FQGNSA in the germline V gene. The CDR3 covers 14 residues. V lost 4 bases and J lost 6; bases outside the gene matches: 4. This chain's CDR3 is CASSSRLAGAEQYF. The CDR3 DNA sequence: TGTGCCAGCAGCTCTCGACTAGCGGGAGCCGAGCAGTACTTC.

The V and J genes are TRBV7-3 and TRBJ2-6, with TRBD2 identical over 7 bases. Germline loops: CDR1 SGHTA, CDR2 FQGTGA. Trimming removed 5 bases from V and 3 bases from J; junction bases left unmatched: 7. The CDR3 has 16 residues. CDR3 residues: CASSPSGAGGANVLTF. For the CDR3, the DNA is TGTGCCAGCAGCCCGAGCGGGGCGGGTGGGGCCAACGTCCTGACTTTC.

This clonotype has at least ten counts. The V call is TRBV7-8, the J call TRBJ2-5; 7 bases match TRBD1. Per the germline V gene, CDR1 is SGHVS and CDR2 is FQNEAQ. CDR3 length equals 16 residues. The ends lost 3 bases at V and 4 bases at J; junction bases unmatched: 11. The CDR3 region is CASSFRDRAWRETQYF. In DNA, the CDR3 is TGTGCCAGCAGCTTTAGAGACAGGGCATGGCGAGAGACCCAGTACTTC.

This clonotype appeared a few times. The chain is built from TRBV30 and TRBJ1-5; unclear D gene. The CDR3 is 13 residues long. V gave up 2 bases and J gave up 0 bases, with 5 bases separating them. The germline CDR1 and CDR2 sequences are GTSNPN and SVGIG (reference sequence). The DNA of the CDR3 is TGTGCCTGGAGTCCGTATAGCAATCAGCCCCAGCATTTT. Its protein is CAWSPYSNQPQHF.

Many counts were recorded for this clonotype. V and J are TRBV10-3 and TRBJ2-5; D remains ambiguous. Trimming took off 0 bases at V and 3 bases at J, with 5 bases between the two ends. Germline-derived CDR1 and CDR2 are ENHRY and SYGVKD. This CDR3 comprises 13 residues. CDR3 DNA sequence: TGTGCCATCAGTGAGTCGCGTAAAGAGACCCAGTACTTC. Encoded protein: CAISESRKETQYF.

This clonotype has ten or more counts. The chain combines TRBV27 with TRBJ2-7; TRBD2 aligns across 8 bases. V trimming: 3 bases; J trimming: 2 bases; junction bases outside the gene matches: 6. Germline-derived CDR1 and CDR2 are MNHEY and SMNVEV (reference sequence). This CDR3 spans 15 amino acids. The CDR3 sequence: CASSFSAGGPYEQYF. The CDR3 bases are TGTGCCAGCAGTTTCTCCGCGGGGGGCCCCTACGAGCAGTACTTC.

This clonotype was seen many times. The chain recombines TRBV28 with TRBJ1-5; D gene uncertain. The ends were cut back, 5 bases at V and 2 bases at J, with 13 bases in the middle. Germline V CDR1 and CDR2: MDHEN, SYDVKM. The CDR3 spans 15 residues. In DNA form, the CDR3 reads TGTGCCAGCAGTCTCCGGAGTTTAGGCAATCAGCCCCAGCATTTT. As protein: CASSLRSLGNQPQHF. The full variable domain, with the rest looked up from reference TRBV28 and TRBJ1-5, is DVKVTQSSRYLVKRTGEKVFLECVQDMDHENMFWYRQDPGLGLRLIYFSYDVKMKEKGDIPEGYSVSREKKERFSLILESASTNQTSMYLCASSLRSLGNQPQHFGDGTRLSIL.

This clonotype has ten or more counts. The V and J genes are TRBV11-2 and TRBJ2-7; D might be TRBD1 or TRBD2, each matching 5 bases. The CDR3 totals 16 residues. Trimming cost V 1 base and J 7 bases, with 20 bases left between them. Germline V CDR1 and CDR2: SGHAT, FQNNGV. The CDR3 DNA reads TGTGCCAGCAGCTTAGTAGGACGGGGACGCTTTTTAGAGCAGTACTTC. Translation: CASSLVGRGRFLEQYF.

This clonotype was found many times. V gene TRBV6-2 or TRBV6-3 combines with J gene TRBJ2-1; 7 bases are a match to TRBD1. The V segment lost 6 bases and the J segment 6 bases; nucleotides outside the gene matches: 14. The CDR3 consists of 16 residues. Germline-derived CDR1 and CDR2 are MNHEY and SVGEGT. CDR3 protein: CASRPHRDRYTNEQFF. CDR3 nucleotides: TGTGCCAGCAGACCTCACCGGGACAGATATACCAATGAGCAGTTCTTC.

This clonotype was counted many times. The V call is TRBV6-5, the J call TRBJ2-7; perhaps TRBD1 as D (5 bases). V gave up 5 bases and J gave up 2 bases, with 13 bases separating them. Germline CDR1 MNHEY, CDR2 SVGAGI. The CDR3 runs 14 residues. This chain's CDR3 is CASSTTSGTYEQYF. Here the CDR3 DNA reads TGTGCCAGCAGTACCACCTCAGGGACCTACGAGCAGTACTTC.

At least ten counts were recorded for this clonotype. The chain recombines TRBV5-1 with TRBJ2-5; TRBD1 matches at 11 bases. Germline loops: CDR1 SGHRS, CDR2 YFSETQ. The V and J ends lost 3 bases and 4 bases, in that order; junction bases with no gene match: 8. This CDR3 is built from 16 residues. The CDR3 nucleotides read TGCGCCAGCAGCTGGAGCCATGGGACAGGGGGAGAGACCCAGTACTTC. Translating it yields CASSWSHGTGGETQYF.